Here is one TCR beta chain with its context. The CDR3 extends over 12 amino acids. From germline, CDR1 is SGHDT and CDR2 YYEEEE. V shed 4 bases and J shed 2 bases, with 7 bases lying between them. Generated by immunoSEQ multiplex PCR, the TCRdb table keeps only in-frame clones and is missing some. The sample holds some 1,600,000 clones, approximately 98% seen once. This specimen belongs to a study of shared clonotypes between healthy human individuals. The origin of this receptor is a man aged 25 to 40 in good health. The chain carries TRBV5-6 and TRBJ2-7; unclear D gene. Sequencing used naive CD4+ T cells sorted from blood. Regarding subset: CD45RA+ positively selected. CDR3 nucleotides: TGTGCCAGCAGCCTAGACACCTACGAGCAGTACTTC. It codes for CASSLDTYEQYF.